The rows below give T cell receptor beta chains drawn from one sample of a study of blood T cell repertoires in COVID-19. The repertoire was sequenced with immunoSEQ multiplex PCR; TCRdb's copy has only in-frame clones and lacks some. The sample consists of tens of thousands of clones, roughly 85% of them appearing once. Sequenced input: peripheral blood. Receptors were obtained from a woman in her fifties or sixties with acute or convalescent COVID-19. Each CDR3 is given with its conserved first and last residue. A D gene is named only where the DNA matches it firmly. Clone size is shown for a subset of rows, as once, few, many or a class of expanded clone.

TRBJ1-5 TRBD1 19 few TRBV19 CASSTYPGQGGYSNQPQHF TGTGCCAGTAGTACCTACCCTGGACAGGGAGGCTATAGCAATCAGCCCCAGCATTTT
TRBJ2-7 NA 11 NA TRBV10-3 CAIGGSYEQYF TGTGCCATCGGAGGGAGCTACGAGCAGTACTTC
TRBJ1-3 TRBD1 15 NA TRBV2 CASSPGQGSGNTIYF TGTGCCAGCAGTCCGGGACAGGGATCTGGAAACACCATATATTTT
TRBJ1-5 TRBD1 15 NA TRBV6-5 CASSTSRGARQPQHF TGTGCCAGCAGTACGAGCAGGGGGGCGAGGCAGCCCCAGCATTTT
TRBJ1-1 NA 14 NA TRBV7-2 CASSLSRQQNEAFF TGTGCCAGCAGCTTAAGCCGACAGCAAAATGAAGCTTTCTTT
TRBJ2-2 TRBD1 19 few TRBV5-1 CASSSPGQGHSGRTGELFF TGCGCCAGCAGCTCACCGGGACAGGGCCATTCAGGGAGGACCGGGGAGCTGTTTTTT
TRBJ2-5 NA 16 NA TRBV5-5 CASSLGGAVGQETQYF TGTGCCAGCAGCCTGGGTGGGGCAGTTGGGCAAGAGACCCAGTACTTC
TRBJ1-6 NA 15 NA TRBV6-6 CASSYANTGNSPLHF TGTGCCAGCAGTTACGCTAACACAGGGAATTCACCCCTCCACTTT
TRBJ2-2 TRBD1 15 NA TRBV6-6 CATMPGGAYTGELFF TGTGCCACCATGCCAGGGGGCGCGTACACCGGGGAGCTGTTTTTT
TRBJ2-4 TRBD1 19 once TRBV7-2 CASSRREGTGDGDKNIQYF TGTGCCAGCAGCCGCAGGGAGGGGACAGGGGATGGAGATAAAAACATTCAGTACTTC
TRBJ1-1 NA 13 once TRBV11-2 CASRNRPNTEAFF TGTGCCAGTCGCAACAGACCGAACACTGAAGCTTTCTTT
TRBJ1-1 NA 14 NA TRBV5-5 CASSLDRFVTEAFF TGTGCCAGCAGCTTGGACAGGTTTGTGACTGAAGCTTTCTTT
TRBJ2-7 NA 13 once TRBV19 CASSSGPAREQYF TGTGCCAGTAGTAGCGGGCCCGCCCGGGAGCAGTACTTC
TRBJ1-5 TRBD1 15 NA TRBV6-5 CASSETGYSNQPQHF TGTGCCAGCAGCGAGACAGGGTATAGCAATCAGCCCCAGCATTTT
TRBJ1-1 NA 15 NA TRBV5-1 CASSVLGVSEAEAFF TGCGCCAGCAGCGTATTGGGAGTTTCAGAGGCTGAAGCTTTCTTT
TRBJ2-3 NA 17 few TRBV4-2 CASSQWREAVSTDTQYF TGTGCCAGCAGCCAGTGGAGAGAAGCGGTGAGCACAGATACGCAGTATTTT
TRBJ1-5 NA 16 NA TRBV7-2 CASSLLVGNSNQPQHF TGTGCCAGCAGCCTCTTAGTCGGGAATAGCAATCAGCCCCAGCATTTT
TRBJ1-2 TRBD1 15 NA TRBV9 CASSVEEQGARGYTF TGTGCCAGCAGCGTAGAGGAACAGGGGGCGCGTGGCTACACCTTC
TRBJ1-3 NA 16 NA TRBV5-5 CASSLGHLNSGNTIYF TGTGCCAGCAGCTTGGGACACCTGAACTCTGGAAACACCATATATTTT
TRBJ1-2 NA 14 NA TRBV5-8 CASSLGRAEYGYTF TGTGCCAGCAGCTTGGGCAGGGCGGAATATGGCTACACCTTC
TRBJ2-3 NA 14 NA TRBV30 CAWTGTQGLDTQYF TGTGCCTGGACCGGGACTCAGGGTTTAGATACGCAGTATTTT
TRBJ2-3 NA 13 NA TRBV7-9 CASSAVFTDTQYF TGTGCCAGCAGCGCGGTATTCACAGATACGCAGTATTTT
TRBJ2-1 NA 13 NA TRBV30 CAWRQTGYNEQFF TGTGCCTGGAGGCAGACTGGGTACAATGAGCAGTTCTTC
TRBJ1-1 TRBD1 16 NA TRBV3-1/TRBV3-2 CASSQPWTGGNTEAFF TGTGCCAGCAGCCAACCTTGGACAGGGGGGAACACTGAAGCTTTCTTT
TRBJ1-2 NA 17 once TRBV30 CAWSISKTGRINYGYTF TGTGCCTGGAGTATTAGTAAGACAGGACGAATCAACTATGGCTACACCTTC
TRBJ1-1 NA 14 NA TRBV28 CASSSTGRRTEAFF TGTGCCAGCAGTTCGACAGGAAGAAGAACTGAAGCTTTCTTT
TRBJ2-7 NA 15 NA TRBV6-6 CASSYSEGAGYEQYF TGTGCCAGCAGTTACTCGGAGGGGGCGGGGTACGAGCAGTACTTC
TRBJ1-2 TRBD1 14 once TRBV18 CASSPDRGPHGYTF TGTGCCAGCTCACCGGACAGGGGGCCTCATGGCTACACCTTC
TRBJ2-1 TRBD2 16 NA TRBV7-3 CASSLHRTSAYNEQFF TGTGCCAGCAGCCTGCACCGGACTAGCGCATACAATGAGCAGTTCTTC
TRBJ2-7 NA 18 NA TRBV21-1 CASSLKKGRGPNYEGQYF TGTGCCAGCTCCCTTAAGAAGGGAAGGGGGCCCAACTACGAAGGGCAGTACTTC
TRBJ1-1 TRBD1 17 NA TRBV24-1 CATSDFHRGFENTEAFF TGTGCCACCAGTGATTTTCACAGGGGGTTTGAGAACACTGAAGCTTTCTTT
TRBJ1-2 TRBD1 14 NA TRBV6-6 CASSRQGWDYGYTF TGTGCCAGCAGTAGACAGGGTTGGGACTATGGCTACACCTTC
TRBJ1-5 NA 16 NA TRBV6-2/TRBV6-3 CASSPDSITGTRPQHF TGTGCCAGCAGTCCCGACTCGATTACAGGGACCCGGCCCCAGCATTTT
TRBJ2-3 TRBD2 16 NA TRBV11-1 CASSFSLADLTDTQYF TGTGCCAGCAGCTTCTCTCTAGCGGATCTCACAGATACGCAGTATTTT
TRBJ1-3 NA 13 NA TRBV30 CAWTLVRGNTIYF TGTGCCTGGACGTTAGTGAGGGGAAACACCATATATTTT
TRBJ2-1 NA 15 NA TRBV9 CASSVDYPPYNEQFF TGTGCCAGCAGCGTAGACTATCCTCCCTACAATGAGCAGTTCTTC
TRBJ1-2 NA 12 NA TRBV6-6 CASSPGIYGYTF TGTGCCAGCAGTCCAGGGATCTATGGCTACACCTTC
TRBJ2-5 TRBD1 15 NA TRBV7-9 CASSRNQQGKKTQYF TGTGCCAGCAGCCGAAACCAACAGGGGAAGAAGACCCAGTACTTC
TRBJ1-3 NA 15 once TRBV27 CASIPAGRSGNTIYF TGTGCCAGCATTCCGGCAGGTCGGTCTGGAAACACCATATATTTT
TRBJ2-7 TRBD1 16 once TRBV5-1 CASSWTGGGGPYEQYF TGCGCCAGCAGCTGGACAGGGGGCGGAGGACCCTACGAGCAGTACTTC
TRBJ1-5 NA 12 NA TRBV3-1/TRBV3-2 CASSQGSQPQHF TGTGCCAGCAGCCAAGGGAGTCAGCCCCAGCATTTT
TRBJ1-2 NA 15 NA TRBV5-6 CASRARGSSNYGYTF TGTGCCAGCAGGGCAAGAGGGTCCTCTAACTATGGCTACACCTTC